A selection of T cell receptor beta chains follows, all from one sample in a study. Via MiXCR, TCRdb re-called the RT-PCR reads, giving one row per CDR3 protein. The sample lists approximately 720,000 distinct CDR3 sequences, 14% seen once, with 3.6% in the top ten. The sequenced sample consisted of memory CD4+ T cells from blood. These TCRs come from a female donor in good health, serving as a healthy control. Each CDR3 is given with its conserved first and last residue. Each record gives: clone size, D gene, V gene, J gene, CDR3 protein, CDR3 DNA. D genes are given only for firm matches. Clone size is not always given. Where it is, it says once, few, many or a class for expanded clones.

size: -
D: TRBD2
V: TRBV20-1
J: TRBJ2-7
CDR3: CSAGGGIYEQYF
DNA: TGCAGTGCTGGCGGGGGAATCTACGAGCAGTACTTC

size: -
D: TRBD1
V: TRBV20-1
J: TRBJ2-2
CDR3: CSATRQGGAGELFF
DNA: TGCAGTGCTACAAGACAGGGTGGCGCCGGGGAGCTGTTTTTT

size: -
D: -
V: TRBV6-2/TRBV6-3
J: TRBJ1-1
CDR3: CASSFQGLTEAFF
DNA: TGTGCCAGCAGTTTTCAGGGTTTGACTGAAGCTTTCTTT

size: many
D: -
V: TRBV10-3
J: TRBJ2-2
CDR3: CAISESGGDTGELFF
DNA: TGTGCCATCAGTGAGTCCGGAGGGGACACCGGGGAGCTGTTTTTT

size: few
D: -
V: TRBV7-9
J: TRBJ2-7
CDR3: CASATGFYEQYF
DNA: TGTGCCAGCGCAACAGGGTTCTACGAGCAGTACTTC

size: many
D: -
V: TRBV10-3
J: TRBJ1-5
CDR3: CAISATDWSGNQPQHF
DNA: TGTGCCATCAGTGCCACGGATTGGAGTGGCAATCAGCCCCAGCATTTT

size: few
D: TRBD1
V: TRBV7-2
J: TRBJ2-1
CDR3: CASSFQGATGDEQFF
DNA: TGTGCCAGCAGCTTTCAGGGGGCGACCGGGGATGAGCAGTTCTTC

size: -
D: TRBD1
V: TRBV27
J: TRBJ2-3
CDR3: CASSETGGGLTDTQYF
DNA: TGTGCCAGCAGTGAGACAGGGGGCGGGTTGACAGATACGCAGTATTTT

size: -
D: TRBD2
V: TRBV5-6
J: TRBJ2-2
CDR3: CASSQTTSGSYTGELFF
DNA: TGTGCCAGCAGCCAGACTACTAGCGGGAGTTACACCGGGGAGCTGTTTTTT

size: many
D: TRBD2
V: TRBV24-1
J: TRBJ2-1
CDR3: CATSDAIGGPRSGRPNEQFF
DNA: TGTGCCACCAGTGATGCCATAGGCGGCCCCAGAAGCGGGAGGCCCAATGAGCAGTTCTTC

size: few
D: -
V: TRBV20-1
J: TRBJ1-1
CDR3: CSATPNRVEAFF
DNA: TGCAGTGCTACCCCTAACCGGGTTGAAGCTTTCTTT

size: few
D: TRBD1
V: TRBV6-1
J: TRBJ2-6
CDR3: CASTAGQGASGANVLTF
DNA: TGTGCCAGTACAGCGGGACAGGGGGCGTCCGGGGCCAACGTCCTGACTTTC

size: -
D: TRBD2
V: TRBV6-1
J: TRBJ2-3
CDR3: CASNPERERTDTQYF
DNA: TGTGCCAGCAACCCCGAGCGGGAAAGGACAGATACGCAGTATTTT

size: -
D: -
V: TRBV20-1
J: TRBJ2-7
CDR3: CSARDQSGKSMYEQYF
DNA: TGCAGTGCTAGAGATCAGAGCGGCAAGAGTATGTACGAGCAGTACTTC

size: -
D: TRBD2
V: TRBV20-1
J: TRBJ2-2
CDR3: CSASLAAYSGTGELFF
DNA: TGCAGTGCTAGTCTAGCGGCGTATAGTGGCACCGGGGAGCTGTTTTTT

size: many
D: -
V: TRBV12-3/TRBV12-4
J: TRBJ1-2
CDR3: CASRPSSPGGYTF
DNA: TGTGCCAGCAGGCCTTCCTCGCCGGGGGGCTACACCTTC

size: few
D: -
V: TRBV10-3
J: TRBJ2-5
CDR3: CAISESNGQETQYF
DNA: TGTGCCATCAGTGAGTCGAACGGTCAAGAGACCCAGTACTTC

size: few
D: -
V: TRBV20-1
J: TRBJ1-5
CDR3: CSARDRGRALGPQHF
DNA: TGCAGTGCTAGAGATCGGGGGAGGGCTTTAGGGCCCCAGCATTTT

size: -
D: -
V: TRBV6-5
J: TRBJ1-2
CDR3: CASSQGLAGANYGYTF
DNA: TGTGCCAGCAGTCAGGGACTAGCGGGGGCCAACTATGGCTACACCTTC

size: few
D: TRBD1
V: TRBV20-1
J: TRBJ1-6
CDR3: CSARDTPGRGRGSPLHF
DNA: TGCAGTGCTAGAGATACTCCGGGAAGGGGGCGCGGATCACCCCTCCACTTT

size: many
D: TRBD2
V: TRBV5-1
J: TRBJ2-1
CDR3: CASSLLAGAPGHNEQFF
DNA: TGCGCCAGCAGCTTACTAGCGGGGGCACCAGGGCACAATGAGCAGTTCTTC

size: many
D: -
V: TRBV20-1
J: TRBJ2-5
CDR3: CSARRPGQGLETQYF
DNA: TGCAGTGCTAGGAGACCGGGACAAGGCTTAGAGACCCAGTACTTC

size: many
D: -
V: TRBV7-2
J: TRBJ1-5
CDR3: CASSLVDSSNQPQHF
DNA: TGTGCCAGCAGCTTAGTGGACAGTAGCAATCAGCCCCAGCATTTT

size: many
D: -
V: TRBV5-6
J: TRBJ2-7
CDR3: CASSWRDGTYEQYF
DNA: TGTGCCAGCAGCTGGCGGGACGGGACCTACGAGCAGTACTTC

size: few
D: TRBD1
V: TRBV7-2
J: TRBJ1-2
CDR3: CASRSQGAGYGYTF
DNA: TGTGCCAGCAGATCACAGGGGGCAGGCTATGGCTACACCTTC

size: -
D: -
V: TRBV30
J: TRBJ1-5
CDR3: CAWSGGGNQPQHF
DNA: TGTGCCTGGAGTGGGGGCGGGAATCAGCCCCAGCATTTT

size: many
D: TRBD1
V: TRBV10-3
J: TRBJ1-2
CDR3: CATATGNYGYTF
DNA: TGTGCCACCGCGACAGGGAACTATGGCTACACCTTC

size: few
D: -
V: TRBV4-3
J: TRBJ1-1
CDR3: CASSRDWNTEAFF
DNA: TGCGCCAGCAGCAGAGACTGGAACACTGAAGCTTTCTTT

size: few
D: TRBD1
V: TRBV5-6
J: TRBJ1-6
CDR3: CASSLDRGAYNSPLHF
DNA: TGTGCCAGCAGCTTGGACAGGGGCGCTTATAATTCACCCCTCCACTTT

size: many
D: -
V: TRBV12-3/TRBV12-4
J: TRBJ2-1
CDR3: CASSPSVNNEQFF
DNA: TGTGCCAGCAGTCCTAGTGTGAACAATGAGCAGTTCTTC

size: -
D: -
V: TRBV5-1
J: TRBJ2-7
CDR3: CASSLASGAGFNEQYF
DNA: TGTGCCAGCAGCTTAGCTTCCGGGGCAGGGTTCAACGAGCAGTACTTC

size: many
D: -
V: TRBV7-2
J: TRBJ2-1
CDR3: CASSPTGPSKLFF
DNA: TGTGCCAGCAGCCCGACGGGTCCATCGAAGCTCTTCTTC

size: many
D: -
V: TRBV20-1
J: TRBJ2-3
CDR3: CSARSSTDTQYF
DNA: TGCAGTGCTAGAAGTAGCACAGATACGCAGTATTTT

size: -
D: -
V: TRBV7-2
J: TRBJ2-3
CDR3: CASSPTRGPTDTQYF
DNA: TGTGCCAGCAGCCCAACCAGGGGACCCACAGATACGCAGTATTTT

size: many
D: -
V: TRBV27
J: TRBJ2-7
CDR3: CASRGLGGGSYEQYF
DNA: TGTGCCAGCAGGGGGCTAGGGGGAGGGTCCTACGAGCAGTACTTC

size: few
D: -
V: TRBV7-2
J: TRBJ2-7
CDR3: CASSLYPGRTYEQYF
DNA: TGTGCCAGCAGCTTATATCCGGGAAGAACCTACGAGCAGTACTTC

size: few
D: -
V: TRBV6-5
J: TRBJ1-1
CDR3: CASSETSTEAFF
DNA: TGTGCCAGCAGTGAGACCAGCACTGAAGCTTTCTTT

size: -
D: -
V: TRBV9
J: TRBJ2-3
CDR3: CASSPLLRGGSSTDTQYF
DNA: TGTGCCAGCAGCCCCCTGCTGAGGGGGGGATCTAGCACAGATACGCAGTATTTT

size: -
D: -
V: TRBV7-9
J: TRBJ1-4
CDR3: CASSLEGSNEKLFF
DNA: TGTGCCAGCAGCTTAGAAGGGTCGAATGAAAAACTGTTTTTT

size: few
D: -
V: TRBV27
J: TRBJ1-2
CDR3: CASSLQGSSGYTF
DNA: TGTGCCAGCAGTTTACAAGGTTCTAGCGGCTACACCTTC

size: few
D: -
V: TRBV2
J: TRBJ2-5
CDR3: CASSTNPRETQYF
DNA: TGTGCCAGCAGCACAAATCCGAGGGAGACCCAGTACTTC

size: -
D: TRBD1
V: TRBV7-2
J: TRBJ2-7
CDR3: CASSQRTGESSYEQYF
DNA: TGTGCCAGCAGCCAACGGACAGGGGAGAGCTCCTACGAGCAGTACTTC

size: -
D: -
V: TRBV6-2/TRBV6-3
J: TRBJ2-1
CDR3: CASSYGVGEQFF
DNA: TGTGCCAGCAGTTATGGGGTGGGTGAGCAGTTCTTC

size: -
D: -
V: TRBV12-3/TRBV12-4
J: TRBJ2-7
CDR3: CASRGQPHEQYF
DNA: TGTGCCAGCAGAGGACAGCCCCACGAGCAGTACTTC

size: -
D: -
V: TRBV11-2
J: TRBJ2-2
CDR3: CASSLQGLNTGELFF
DNA: TGTGCCAGCAGCCTACAGGGCCTGAACACCGGGGAGCTGTTTTTT

size: many
D: TRBD2
V: TRBV29-1
J: TRBJ2-3
CDR3: CSARLADTDTQYF
DNA: TGCAGCGCCAGACTAGCGGATACAGATACGCAGTATTTT

size: few
D: TRBD2
V: TRBV5-5
J: TRBJ2-1
CDR3: CASSLATSGIGFF
DNA: TGTGCCAGCAGCTTAGCGACTAGCGGGATCGGGTTCTTC

size: -
D: -
V: TRBV10-3
J: TRBJ2-2
CDR3: CAISVRVGDTGELFF
DNA: TGTGCCATCAGTGTCCGGGTAGGGGACACCGGGGAGCTGTTTTTT

size: many
D: TRBD1
V: TRBV20-1
J: TRBJ2-7
CDR3: CMLWTGGNEQYF
DNA: TGCATGCTGTGGACAGGCGGCAACGAGCAGTACTTC

size: many
D: -
V: TRBV12-3/TRBV12-4
J: TRBJ2-7
CDR3: CASSLGQSYEQYF
DNA: TGTGCCAGCAGTTTAGGGCAGTCCTACGAGCAGTACTTC

size: many
D: -
V: TRBV7-9
J: TRBJ2-7
CDR3: CASSLVSVSYEQYF
DNA: TGTGCCAGCAGCTTAGTAAGTGTTTCCTACGAGCAGTACTTC

size: once
D: -
V: TRBV20-1
J: TRBJ1-3
CDR3: CSAGDISGNTIYF
DNA: TGCAGTGCTGGGGACATCTCTGGAAACACCATATATTTT